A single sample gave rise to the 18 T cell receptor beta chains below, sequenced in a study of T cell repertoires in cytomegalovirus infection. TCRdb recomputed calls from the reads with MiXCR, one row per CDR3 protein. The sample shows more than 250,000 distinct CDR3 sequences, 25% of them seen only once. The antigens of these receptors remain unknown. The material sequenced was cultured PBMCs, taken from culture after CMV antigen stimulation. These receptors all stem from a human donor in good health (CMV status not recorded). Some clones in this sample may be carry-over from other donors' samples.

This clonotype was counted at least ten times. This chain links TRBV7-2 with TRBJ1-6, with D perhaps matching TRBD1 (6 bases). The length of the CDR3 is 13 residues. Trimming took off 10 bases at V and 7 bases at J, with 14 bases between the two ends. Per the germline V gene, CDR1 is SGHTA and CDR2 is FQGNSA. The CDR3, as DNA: TGTGCCATTAGAGGGCAGGGGAATTCACCCCTCCACTTT. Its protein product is CAIRGQGNSPLHF.

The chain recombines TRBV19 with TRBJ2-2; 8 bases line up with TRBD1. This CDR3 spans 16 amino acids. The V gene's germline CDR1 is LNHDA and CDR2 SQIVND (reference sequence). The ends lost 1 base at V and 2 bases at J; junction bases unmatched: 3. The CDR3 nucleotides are TGTGCCAGTAGTATAGTCCCAGGGGGCAACACCGGGGAGCTGTTTTTT. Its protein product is CASSIVPGGNTGELFF.

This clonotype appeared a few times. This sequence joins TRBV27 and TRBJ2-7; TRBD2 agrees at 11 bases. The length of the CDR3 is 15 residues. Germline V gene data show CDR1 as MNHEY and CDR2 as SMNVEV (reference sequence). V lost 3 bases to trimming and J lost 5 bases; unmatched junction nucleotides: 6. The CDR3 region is CASSFLAGGPDEQYF. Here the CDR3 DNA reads TGTGCCAGCAGTTTTCTAGCGGGAGGCCCGGACGAGCAGTACTTC.

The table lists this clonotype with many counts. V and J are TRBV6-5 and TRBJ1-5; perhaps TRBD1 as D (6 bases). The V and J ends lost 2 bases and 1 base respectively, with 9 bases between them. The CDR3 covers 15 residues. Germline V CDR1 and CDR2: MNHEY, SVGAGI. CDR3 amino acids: CASSYGQGSNQPQHF. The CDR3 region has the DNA TGTGCCAGCAGTTACGGGCAGGGGAGCAATCAGCCCCAGCATTTT.

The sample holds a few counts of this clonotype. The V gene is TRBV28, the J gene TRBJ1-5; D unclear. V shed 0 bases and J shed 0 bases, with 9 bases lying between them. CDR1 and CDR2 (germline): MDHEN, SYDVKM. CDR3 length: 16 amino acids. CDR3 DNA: TGTGCCAGCAGTTTATGGTCATATTATAGCAATCAGCCCCAGCATTTT. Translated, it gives CASSLWSYYSNQPQHF.

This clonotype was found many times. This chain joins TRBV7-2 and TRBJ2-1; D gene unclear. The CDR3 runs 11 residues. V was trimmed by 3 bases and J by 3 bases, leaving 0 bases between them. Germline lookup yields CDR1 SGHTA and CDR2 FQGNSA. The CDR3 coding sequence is TGTGCCAGCAGCTTCTACAATGAGCAGTTCTTC. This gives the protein CASSFYNEQFF.

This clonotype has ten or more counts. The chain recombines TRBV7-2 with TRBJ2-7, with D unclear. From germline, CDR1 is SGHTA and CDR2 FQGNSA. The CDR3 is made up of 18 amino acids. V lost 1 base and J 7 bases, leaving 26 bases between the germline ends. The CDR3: CASSLDPGGAGRAFEQYF. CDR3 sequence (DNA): TGTGCCAGCAGCTTAGACCCGGGTGGAGCAGGACGAGCCTTTGAGCAGTACTTC.

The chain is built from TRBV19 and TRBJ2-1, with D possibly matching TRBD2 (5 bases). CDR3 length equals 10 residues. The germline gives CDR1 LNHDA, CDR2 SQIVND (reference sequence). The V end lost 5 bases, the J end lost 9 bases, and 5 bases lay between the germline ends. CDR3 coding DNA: TGTGCCAGTAGTGGAGGTGAGCAGTTCTTC. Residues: CASSGGEQFF.

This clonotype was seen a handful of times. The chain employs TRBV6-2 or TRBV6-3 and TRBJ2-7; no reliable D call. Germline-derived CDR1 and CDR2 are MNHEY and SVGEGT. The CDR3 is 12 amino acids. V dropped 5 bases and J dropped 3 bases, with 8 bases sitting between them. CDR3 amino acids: CASSNSIYEQYV. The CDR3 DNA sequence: TGTGCCAGCAGTAATTCTATCTACGAGCAGTACGTC.

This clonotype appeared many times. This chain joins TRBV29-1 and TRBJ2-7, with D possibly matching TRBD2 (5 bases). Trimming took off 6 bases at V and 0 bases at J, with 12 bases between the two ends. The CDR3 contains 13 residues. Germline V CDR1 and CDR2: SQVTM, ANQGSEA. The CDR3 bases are TGCAGCGTGGCGACTAACCCCTCCTACGAGCAGTACTTC. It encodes CSVATNPSYEQYF.

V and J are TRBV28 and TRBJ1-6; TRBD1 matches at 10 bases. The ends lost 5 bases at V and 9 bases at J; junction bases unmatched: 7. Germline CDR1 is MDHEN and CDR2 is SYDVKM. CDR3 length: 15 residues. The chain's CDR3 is CASSPRTGGVSPLHF. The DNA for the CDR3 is TGTGCCAGCAGTCCACGGACAGGGGGAGTTTCACCCCTCCACTTT. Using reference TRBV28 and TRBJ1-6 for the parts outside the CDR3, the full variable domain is DVKVTQSSRYLVKRTGEKVFLECVQDMDHENMFWYRQDPGLGLRLIYFSYDVKMKEKGDIPEGYSVSREKKERFSLILESASTNQTSMYLCASSPRTGGVSPLHFGNGTRLTVT.

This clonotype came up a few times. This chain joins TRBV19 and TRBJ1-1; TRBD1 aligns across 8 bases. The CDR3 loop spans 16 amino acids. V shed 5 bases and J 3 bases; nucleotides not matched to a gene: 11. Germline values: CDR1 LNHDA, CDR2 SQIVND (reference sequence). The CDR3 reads CASSSPQGARYTEAFF. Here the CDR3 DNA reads TGTGCCAGTAGTTCCCCCCAGGGGGCCCGCTACACTGAAGCTTTCTTT.

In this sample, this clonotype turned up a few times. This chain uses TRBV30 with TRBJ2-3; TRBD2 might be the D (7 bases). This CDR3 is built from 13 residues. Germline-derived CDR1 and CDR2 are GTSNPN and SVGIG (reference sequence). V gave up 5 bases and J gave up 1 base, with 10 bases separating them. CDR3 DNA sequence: TGTGCCTGGTCGGGGGGCCGCACAGATACGCAGTATTTT. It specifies CAWSGGRTDTQYF. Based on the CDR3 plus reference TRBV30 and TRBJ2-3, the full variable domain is SQTIHQWPATLVQPVGSPLSLECTVEGTSNPNLYWYRQAAGRGLQLLFYSVGIGQISSEVPQNLSASRPQDRQFILSSKKLLLSDSGFYLCAWSGGRTDTQYFGPGTRLTVL.

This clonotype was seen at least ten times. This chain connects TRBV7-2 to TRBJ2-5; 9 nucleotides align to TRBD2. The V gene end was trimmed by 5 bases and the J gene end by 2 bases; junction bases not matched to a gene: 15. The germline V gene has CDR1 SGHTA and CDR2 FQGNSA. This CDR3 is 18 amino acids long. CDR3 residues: CASSPELGPGLAQETQYF. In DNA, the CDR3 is TGTGCCAGCAGCCCGGAATTGGGCCCGGGACTAGCTCAAGAGACCCAGTACTTC.

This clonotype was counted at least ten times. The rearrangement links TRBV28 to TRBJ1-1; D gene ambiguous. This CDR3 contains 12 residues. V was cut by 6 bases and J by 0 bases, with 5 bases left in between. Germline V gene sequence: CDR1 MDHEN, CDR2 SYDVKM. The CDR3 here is CASSLLNTEAFF. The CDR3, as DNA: TGTGCCAGCAGCTTACTGAACACTGAAGCTTTCTTT. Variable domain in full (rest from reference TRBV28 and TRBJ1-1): DVKVTQSSRYLVKRTGEKVFLECVQDMDHENMFWYRQDPGLGLRLIYFSYDVKMKEKGDIPEGYSVSREKKERFSLILESASTNQTSMYLCASSLLNTEAFFGQGTRLTVV.

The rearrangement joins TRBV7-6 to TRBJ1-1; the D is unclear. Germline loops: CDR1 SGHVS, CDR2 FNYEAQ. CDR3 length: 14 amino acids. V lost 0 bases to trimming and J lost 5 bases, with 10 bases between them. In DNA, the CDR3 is TGTGCCAGCAGCTTAGCGACCGTAGGGACTGAAGCTTTCTTT. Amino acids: CASSLATVGTEAFF.

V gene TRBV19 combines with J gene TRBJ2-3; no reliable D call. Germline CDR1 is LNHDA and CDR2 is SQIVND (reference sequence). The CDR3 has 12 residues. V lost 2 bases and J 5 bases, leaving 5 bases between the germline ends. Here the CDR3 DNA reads TGTGCCAGTAGTATATGGCAAGATACGCAGTATTTT. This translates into CASSIWQDTQYF.

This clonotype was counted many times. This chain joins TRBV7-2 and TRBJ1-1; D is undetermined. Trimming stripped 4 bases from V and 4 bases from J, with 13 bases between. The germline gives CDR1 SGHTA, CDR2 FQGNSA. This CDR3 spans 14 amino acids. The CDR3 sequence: CASSSRNWGTEAFF. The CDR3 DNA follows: TGTGCCAGCAGCTCACGGAACTGGGGCACTGAAGCTTTCTTT.